Presented here are 11 T cell receptor beta chains from one specimen sequenced in a study of blood T cell repertoires in COVID-19. Using immunoSEQ multiplex PCR, the repertoire was profiled, and TCRdb retains in-frame clones only, with some absent. The profile shows hundreds of thousands of clones, 85% to 90% of them singletons. Sample: peripheral blood. All receptors come from a woman between 40 and 50 years old who had recovered from COVID-19.

DNA of the CDR3: TGTGCCTGGGGGTTGTCTGGCGGTAGCAATCAGCCCCAGCATTTT. It is translated as CAWGLSGGSNQPQHF. This chain uses TRBV30 with TRBJ1-5; D is unclear. With 5 bases removed from V and 0 bases from J, the gap between germline ends came to 14 bases. The CDR3 runs to 15 residues. The germline CDR1 and CDR2 sequences are GTSNPN and SVGIG (reference sequence).

This rearrangement joins TRBV7-9 to TRBJ2-2; tentatively, D is TRBD2 (7 bases). The V and J ends lost 4 bases and 6 bases respectively, with 21 bases between them. The CDR3 runs 17 residues. Germline values: CDR1 SEHNR, CDR2 FQNEAQ (reference sequence). CDR3 loop: CASSSPGPLGGAGELFF. The CDR3 nucleotides are TGTGCCAGCAGCTCCCCGGGCCCTTTAGGGGGGGCCGGGGAGCTGTTTTTT.

The CDR3, as DNA: TGCGCCAGCAGCTGGGCTGGCCGCCCCCAAGAGACCCAGTACTTC. Translating it yields CASSWAGRPQETQYF. The V gene is TRBV5-1, the J gene TRBJ2-5, with D hard to call. Germline V CDR1 and CDR2: SGHRS, YFSETQ. This CDR3 has 15 residues. The V and J ends lost 3 bases and 1 base respectively, with 13 bases between them. Full variable domain (missing parts from reference TRBV5-1 and TRBJ2-5): KAGVTQTPRYLIKTRGQQVTLSCSPISGHRSVSWYQQTPGQGLQFLFEYFSETQRNKGNFPGRFSGRQFSNSRSEMNVSTLELGDSALYLCASSWAGRPQETQYFGPGTRLLVL.

V usage is TRBV6-2 or TRBV6-3 and J usage is TRBJ2-7, with TRBD2 identical over 13 bases. V dropped 6 bases and J dropped 4; count of bases not matched to a gene: 12. CDR3 length equals 17 residues. Germline lookup yields CDR1 MNHEY and CDR2 SVGEGT. The CDR3 DNA sequence: TGTGCCAGCAGCCCGCGGTGGGGACTAGCGGGACCGTACGAGCAGTACTTC. Translating it yields CASSPRWGLAGPYEQYF.

On this clone: The junction departs from the called germline gene at one end, perhaps through a read error. The V and J genes are TRBV5-1 and TRBJ2-1, with 13 bases aligning to TRBD2. From germline, CDR1 is SGHRS and CDR2 YFSETQ. The CDR3 runs 18 residues. DNA of the CDR3: TGCGCCAGCAGTTTGGGACTAGCGGGACACCCCTCCTACAATGAGCAGTTCTTC. It encodes CASSLGLAGHPSYNEQFF. Full variable domain (outside the CDR3, taken from reference TRBV5-1 and TRBJ2-1): KAGVTQTPRYLIKTRGQQVTLSCSPISGHRSVSWYQQTPGQGLQFLFEYFSETQRNKGNFPGRFSGRQFSNSRSEMNVSTLELGDSALYLCASSLGLAGHPSYNEQFFGPGTRLTVL.

This chain connects TRBV9 to TRBJ2-1, with TRBD2 as a possible D gene (5 bases). The CDR3 contains 15 residues. V was cut by 3 bases and J by 4 bases, with 14 bases left in between. Germline values: CDR1 SGDLS, CDR2 YYNGEE. CDR3 region: CASSALAGQYNEQFF. For the CDR3, the DNA is TGTGCCAGCAGCGCTCTAGCCGGGCAGTACAATGAGCAGTTCTTC.

The CDR3 sequence is CASSCGPYEQYF. The DNA for the CDR3 is TGTGCCAGCAGCTGCGGTCCCTACGAGCAGTACTTC. The chain has TRBV21-1 and TRBJ2-7; the table's D call, TRBD2, was not checked against the DNA. TRBV21-1 is a pseudogene. The CDR3 loop spans 12 amino acids.

The V and J genes are TRBV3-1 (or the pseudogene TRBV3-2) and TRBJ2-1; D gene uncertain. This CDR3 contains 13 residues. CDR1 LGHDT and CDR2 YNNKEL come from the germline V gene (reference sequence). V lost 0 bases and J 12 bases, leaving 12 bases between the germline ends. The CDR3 loop reads CASSQDPQPRQFF. The CDR3 DNA reads as TGTGCCAGCAGCCAAGACCCACAGCCCCGGCAGTTCTTC.

A few counts support this clone. The chain combines TRBV19 with TRBJ1-5, with 9 nucleotides matching TRBD1. The ends lost 10 bases at V and 11 bases at J; junction bases unmatched: 18. Germline loops: CDR1 LNHDA, CDR2 SQIVND (reference sequence). CDR3 length equals 15 residues. CDR3 loop: CATTPPTGGAPAQHF. CDR3 bases: TGTGCCACAACACCCCCCACAGGGGGCGCGCCGGCCCAGCATTTT.

J is TRBJ2-2 and V is TRBV6-2 or TRBV6-3; 10 bases match TRBD2. After removal of 5 bases from V and 6 bases from J, the junction contained 9 bases not matched to a gene. CDR3 size: 16 residues. CDR1 and CDR2 (germline): MNHEY, SVGEGT. CDR3 sequence: CASSTPLSGRSGELFF. The CDR3 DNA sequence: TGTGCCAGCAGTACCCCGCTTAGCGGGAGGTCCGGGGAGCTGTTTTTT.

This sequence joins TRBV5-4 and TRBJ2-5; TRBD1 matches 7 bases. This CDR3 is 15 amino acids long. The germline V gene encodes CDR1 SGHNT and CDR2 YYREEE (reference sequence). After removal of 0 bases from V and 5 bases from J, the junction contained 7 bases not matched to a gene. The CDR3 DNA reads as TGTGCCAGCAGCTTGGCGGGACAGCAAGTGGAGACCCAGTACTTC. This codes for CASSLAGQQVETQYF.